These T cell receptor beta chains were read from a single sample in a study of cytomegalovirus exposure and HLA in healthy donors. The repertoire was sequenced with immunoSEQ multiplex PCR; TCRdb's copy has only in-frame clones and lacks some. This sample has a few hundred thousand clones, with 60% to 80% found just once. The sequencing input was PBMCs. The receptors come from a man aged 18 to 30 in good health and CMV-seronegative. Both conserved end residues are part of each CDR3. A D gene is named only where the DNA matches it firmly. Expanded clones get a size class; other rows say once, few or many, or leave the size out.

DNA: TGCGCCAGCAGCACAGGGGGCTCCCTTAACTATGGCTACACCTTC
CDR3: CASSTGGSLNYGYTF
length: 15
D: TRBD1
J: TRBJ1-2
V: TRBV5-1
size: few

DNA: TGTGCCAGCAGCCTCCCCGCTACCTATGGCTACACCTTC
CDR3: CASSLPATYGYTF
length: 13
D: -
J: TRBJ1-2
V: TRBV5-6
size: -

DNA: TGTGCCAGCAGCCAAGATGCGGTAGCGGTGTACAATGAGCAGTTCTTC
CDR3: CASSQDAVAVYNEQFF
length: 16
D: -
J: TRBJ2-1
V: TRBV4-2
size: -

DNA: TGTGCCAGCAGCGTAGCCGTAAATTCACCCCTCCACTTT
CDR3: CASSVAVNSPLHF
length: 13
D: -
J: TRBJ1-6
V: TRBV9
size: once

DNA: TGTGCCAGCAGTTTGGGCCCTGGACAAGGCCCGTTCTTC
CDR3: CASSLGPGQGPFF
length: 13
D: -
J: TRBJ2-1
V: TRBV28
size: -

DNA: TGTGCCAGCAGCTTGGATACGGGAGCTCGCTCCTACAATGAGCAGTTCTTC
CDR3: CASSLDTGARSYNEQFF
length: 17
D: -
J: TRBJ2-1
V: TRBV5-6
size: -

DNA: TGTGCCAGCAGCCCCCACAGGGGGTACCAAGAGACCCAGTACTTC
CDR3: CASSPHRGYQETQYF
length: 15
D: TRBD1
J: TRBJ2-5
V: TRBV7-2
size: -

DNA: TGTGCCAGCAGTGACGAAGGGAGCGGCACAGATACGCAGTATTTT
CDR3: CASSDEGSGTDTQYF
length: 15
D: -
J: TRBJ2-3
V: TRBV6-1
size: -

DNA: TGTGCCAGCAGCCCAGGGGGCGATCTGAATGAGCAGTTCTTC
CDR3: CASSPGGDLNEQFF
length: 14
D: TRBD1
J: TRBJ2-1
V: TRBV7-3
size: -

DNA: TGTGCCAGTAGTATACAGGCGCCGAACACTGAAGCTTTCTTT
CDR3: CASSIQAPNTEAFF
length: 14
D: -
J: TRBJ1-1
V: TRBV19
size: -

DNA: TGTGCCAGCAGTTTGAGGCTAGATCACTTCACCGTCTCCTACGAGCAGTACTTC
CDR3: CASSLRLDHFTVSYEQYF
length: 18
D: -
J: TRBJ2-7
V: TRBV27
size: -

DNA: TGTGCCAGCAGGACAGGGGGAACAACTAATGAAAAACTGTTTTTT
CDR3: CASRTGGTTNEKLFF
length: 15
D: TRBD1
J: TRBJ1-4
V: TRBV2
size: few

DNA: TGCAGCGTTAGGACAGGGGGAGTTAGTTACACCTTC
CDR3: CSVRTGGVSYTF
length: 12
D: TRBD1
J: TRBJ1-2
V: TRBV29-1
size: -

DNA: TGTGCCAGCAGCCCGACTAGCGGGGGATTCACAAACACCGGGGAGCTGTTTTTT
CDR3: CASSPTSGGFTNTGELFF
length: 18
D: TRBD2
J: TRBJ2-2
V: TRBV11-2
size: once

DNA: TGCAGCGTTAAAGCAGGGTATACTGAAGCTTTCTTT
CDR3: CSVKAGYTEAFF
length: 12
D: -
J: TRBJ1-1
V: TRBV29-1
size: -

DNA: TGTGCCATCAGACCGACAGGGTCGGGCGAGACCCAGTACTTC
CDR3: CAIRPTGSGETQYF
length: 14
D: TRBD1
J: TRBJ2-5
V: TRBV10-3
size: -

DNA: TGTGCCTGGAGTGACAGGGGCCAAGAGACCCAGTACTTC
CDR3: CAWSDRGQETQYF
length: 13
D: TRBD1
J: TRBJ2-5
V: TRBV30
size: -

DNA: TGTGCCAGCTCACCACTCGACAGAGCTAACTATGGCTACACCTTC
CDR3: CASSPLDRANYGYTF
length: 15
D: -
J: TRBJ1-2
V: TRBV18
size: few

DNA: TGTGCCAGTAGTCCTCGCGGGGGGGGGCCAGATACGCAGTATTTT
CDR3: CASSPRGGGPDTQYF
length: 15
D: TRBD2
J: TRBJ2-3
V: TRBV19
size: -

DNA: TGCGCCAGCAGCCATCGGAGCGGGAGGTTGTACTTC
CDR3: CASSHRSGRLYF
length: 12
D: TRBD2
J: TRBJ2-4
V: TRBV4-3
size: -

DNA: TGTGCCTGGCAGGGGAACACTGAAGCTTTCTTT
CDR3: CAWQGNTEAFF
length: 11
D: -
J: TRBJ1-1
V: TRBV30
size: -

DNA: TGTGCCAGCAGATACGACAGGGGACGCACCGGGGAGCTGTTTTTT
CDR3: CASRYDRGRTGELFF
length: 15
D: TRBD1
J: TRBJ2-2
V: TRBV2
size: -